This T cell receptor beta chain was documented in a study of breast tumors, draining lymph nodes, adjacent tissues. Study-level results: Tumor repertoires ranked between lymph nodes and nontumor tissue in diversity, with V and J gene preferences. Tumor and nontumor repertoires were significantly more similar in luminal-like than in basal-like breast cancer. Data fit most tumor T cells coming from lymph node, expanding in tumor. That most tumor T cells come from lymph nodes remained unproven.

This clonotype has a count of ten or more. Its specificity is unknown. The lymph nodes were axillary draining lymph nodes from breast cancer patients. TCRdb reprocessed the multiplex PCR reads with MiXCR, giving one entry per CDR3 protein. The sample shows 250,000 or so distinct CDR3 sequences, over 30% of them seen only once. V lost 4 bases to trimming and J lost 8 bases, with 27 bases between them. Germline V lookup: CDR1 DFQATT, CDR2 SNEGSKA (reference sequence). This CDR3 is 17 amino acids long. This sequence joins TRBV20-1 and TRBJ2-1; D might be TRBD2 (8 bases). The source material was axillary lymph node tissue. The TCR originated in a female donor with breast cancer. Some clones in this sample may be carry-over from other donors' samples. The CDR3: CSAKPRGTSFVVDEQFF. CDR3 nucleotides: TGCAGTGCTAAGCCCAGGGGGACTAGTTTTGTGGTGGATGAGCAGTTCTTC.